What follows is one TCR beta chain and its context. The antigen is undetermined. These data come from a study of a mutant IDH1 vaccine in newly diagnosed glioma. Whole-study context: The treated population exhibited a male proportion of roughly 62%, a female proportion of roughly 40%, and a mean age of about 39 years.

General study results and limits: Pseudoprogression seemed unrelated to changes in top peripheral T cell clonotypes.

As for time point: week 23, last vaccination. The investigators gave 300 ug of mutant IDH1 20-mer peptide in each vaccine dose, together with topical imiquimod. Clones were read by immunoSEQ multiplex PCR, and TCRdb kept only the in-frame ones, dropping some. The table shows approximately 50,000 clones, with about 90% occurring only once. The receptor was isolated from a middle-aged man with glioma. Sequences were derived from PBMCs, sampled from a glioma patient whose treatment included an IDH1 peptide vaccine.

This CDR3 is CAAAGQITEAFF. The DNA for the CDR3 is TGTGCCGCGGCGGGTCAAATCACTGAAGCTTTCTTT. The gene calls are TRBV6-5 and TRBJ1-1, with unresolved D. This CDR3 spans 12 amino acids. Germline CDR1 is MNHEY and CDR2 is SVGAGI. Trimming removed 11 bases at V and 4 bases at J, with 14 bases between.